This T cell receptor (beta chain) was captured in a study of shared clonotypes between healthy human individuals. Some clones are missing from TCRdb's copy, which holds only in-frame ones; the method was immunoSEQ multiplex PCR. The table shows a few million clones, with approximately 92% occurring only once. This clone turned up a few times. V lost 2 bases and J lost 7, with 11 bases in between. The CDR3 is 14 amino acids. Germline V CDR1 and CDR2: WNHNN, SYGVQD (reference sequence). Sequences were obtained from naive CD4+ T cells sorted from blood. Subset of the sample: CD45RA+ positively selected. The sequence derives from a man aged 18 to 30 in good health. The V and J genes are TRBV10-1 and TRBJ2-2, with no clear D. This CDR3 reads CASSEQGINGELFF. In DNA form, the CDR3 reads TGCGCCAGCAGTGAGCAAGGGATTAACGGGGAGCTGTTTTTT.